The 14 T cell receptor beta chains below were found in one sample sequenced in a study of blood T cell repertoires in COVID-19. Clones were sequenced by immunoSEQ multiplex PCR, and TCRdb holds only the in-frame ones, with some missing. The repertoire holds about 350,000 clones, with 85% to 90% as singletons. Sample: PBMCs or T cells enriched from blood (not recorded which). The source of these receptors is a woman aged 25 to 39 who had been exposed to COVID-19.

V gene TRBV15 combines with J gene TRBJ2-7, with D perhaps matching TRBD2 (6 bases). Germline V gene data show CDR1 as LNHNV and CDR2 as YYDKDF (reference sequence). The length of the CDR3 is 13 residues. V lost 7 bases, J lost 0 bases, and 10 bases lay in between. The CDR3 DNA follows: TGTGCCACCACGATGGGGGGCTCCTACGAGCAGTACTTC. It codes for CATTMGGSYEQYF.

A few counts support this clone. This chain uses TRBV5-1 with TRBJ1-2; 8 nucleotides agree with TRBD1. CDR1 is SGHRS, CDR2 YFSETQ, per germline. The CDR3 has 14 residues. With V trimmed by 4 bases and J by 4 bases, 6 bases remained unmatched. In nucleotides, the CDR3 is TGCGCCAGCAGCCCCCCAGGGGGCCCCTATGGCTACACCTTC. Amino acid sequence: CASSPPGGPYGYTF.

The chain joins TRBV19 to TRBJ2-5, with 7 bases fitting TRBD2. Losses at the gene ends were 11 bases for V and 5 bases for J; bases not matched to a gene: 11. Germline CDR1 reads LNHDA; CDR2 reads SQIVND (reference sequence). CDR3 length: 13 amino acids. CDR3 in amino acids: CAVAPTAGETQYF. The DNA of the CDR3 is TGTGCCGTCGCCCCGACAGCGGGGGAGACCCAGTACTTC.

The J gene is TRBJ1-6, the V gene TRBV5-4, with a tentative D call TRBD1 (5 bases). The germline V and J ends were trimmed by 2 bases and 0 bases, with 12 bases remaining between them. Germline V gives CDR1 SGHNT, CDR2 YYREEE (reference sequence). This CDR3 spans 17 amino acids. The CDR3 loop is CASSFDSSSSYNSPLHF. CDR3 sequence (DNA): TGTGCCAGCAGCTTTGACAGCTCGAGCTCCTATAATTCACCCCTCCACTTT.

The chain employs TRBV11-2 and TRBJ2-1, with TRBD2 as a possible D gene (6 bases). The V end lost 5 bases, the J end lost 2 bases, and 13 bases lay between the germline ends. CDR3 length equals 15 residues. Germline V gene lookup returns CDR1 SGHAT and CDR2 FQNNGV. DNA of the CDR3: TGTGCCAGCAGCCCACGGGAGATCGCCTACAATGAGCAGTTCTTC. The encoded protein is CASSPREIAYNEQFF.

This clone was detected once. V is TRBV28 and J is TRBJ2-1; D is uncertain. The germline V and J ends were trimmed by 6 bases and 10 bases, with 10 bases remaining between them. CDR1 and CDR2 (germline): MDHEN, SYDVKM. The CDR3 runs 11 residues. The CDR3: CASRDATEQFF. For the CDR3, the DNA is TGTGCCAGCAGAGATGCTACCGAGCAGTTCTTC. The whole variable domain, filled in from reference TRBV28 and TRBJ2-1, reads DVKVTQSSRYLVKRTGEKVFLECVQDMDHENMFWYRQDPGLGLRLIYFSYDVKMKEKGDIPEGYSVSREKKERFSLILESASTNQTSMYLCASRDATEQFFGPGTRLTVL.

The chain combines TRBV28 with TRBJ2-1; 13 nucleotides line up with TRBD2. CDR3 length: 15 amino acids. With 4 bases clipped from V and 4 bases from J, the junction kept 1 base outside the gene matches. In germline, CDR1 is MDHEN, CDR2 SYDVKM. CDR3 nucleotides: TGTGCCAGCAGTTCGGGACTAGCGGGATACAATGAGCAGTTCTTC. Its translation is CASSSGLAGYNEQFF. The full variable domain, completed using reference TRBV28 and TRBJ2-1, is DVKVTQSSRYLVKRTGEKVFLECVQDMDHENMFWYRQDPGLGLRLIYFSYDVKMKEKGDIPEGYSVSREKKERFSLILESASTNQTSMYLCASSSGLAGYNEQFFGPGTRLTVL.

V usage is TRBV5-1 and J usage is TRBJ2-1; D is unresolved. With 1 base removed from V and 6 bases from J, the gap between germline ends came to 5 bases. This CDR3 has 12 amino acids. Per the germline V gene, CDR1 is SGHRS and CDR2 is YFSETQ. The CDR3 DNA is TGCGCCAGCAGCTTGCCCTCCAATGAGCAGTTCTTC. Translated: CASSLPSNEQFF.

The chain couples TRBV29-1 to TRBJ1-2, with 7 bases that match TRBD1. The germline gives CDR1 SQVTM, CDR2 ANQGSEA. The CDR3 spans 11 residues. V lost 7 bases to trimming and J lost 4 bases; unmatched junction nucleotides: 3. The CDR3 coding sequence is TGCAGCGCCACAGGGGCCTATGGCTACACCTTC. Encoded protein: CSATGAYGYTF.

The rearrangement links TRBV6-4 to TRBJ2-2; 7 bases map to TRBD2. Per germline, CDR1 MRHNA and CDR2 SNTAGT. The J segment lost 7 bases and the V segment lost 3 bases, leaving 5 bases of the junction unmatched. The CDR3 is 14 residues long. The DNA of the CDR3 is TGTGCCAGCAGTGATGGGAGGGAGAACGGGGAGCTGTTTTTT. This sequence encodes CASSDGRENGELFF.

V gene TRBV28 combines with J gene TRBJ1-2; TRBD1 aligns across 9 bases. The CDR3 runs to 13 residues. Germline loops: CDR1 MDHEN, CDR2 SYDVKM. With V trimmed by 7 bases and J by 5 bases, 5 bases remained unmatched. DNA for the CDR3: TGTGCCAGCACCCCGGGACAGGGTTATGGCTACACCTTC. It is translated as CASTPGQGYGYTF.

The V call is TRBV7-9, the J call TRBJ2-2; 7 bases fit TRBD1. V gave up 4 bases and J gave up 6 bases; unmatched junction bases: 8. The CDR3 sequence is 15 residues long. Germline lookup yields CDR1 SEHNR and CDR2 FQNEAQ (reference sequence). CDR3 region: CASSSTGFGAGELFF. The CDR3, as DNA: TGTGCCAGCAGCTCGACAGGGTTTGGGGCCGGGGAGCTGTTTTTT.

The chain is built from TRBV3-1 (or the pseudogene TRBV3-2) and TRBJ1-6; 7 bases are shared with TRBD1. The CDR3 sequence is 14 residues long. V was clipped by 3 bases and J by 7 bases; unmatched bases: 3. Per germline, CDR1 LGHDT and CDR2 YNNKEL (reference sequence). In DNA form, the CDR3 reads TGTGCCAGCAGCCATGGGACAGTCAATTCACCCCTCCACTTT. Its protein product is CASSHGTVNSPLHF.

The chain has TRBV27 and TRBJ1-2, with D possibly being TRBD1 (6 bases). Trimming stripped 3 bases from V and 4 bases from J, with 9 bases between. This CDR3 region has 13 residues. Germline CDR1 reads MNHEY; CDR2 reads SMNVEV (reference sequence). Here the CDR3 DNA reads TGTGCCAGCAGTTTTGGGGGCTCCTATGGCTACACCTTC. It codes for CASSFGGSYGYTF.